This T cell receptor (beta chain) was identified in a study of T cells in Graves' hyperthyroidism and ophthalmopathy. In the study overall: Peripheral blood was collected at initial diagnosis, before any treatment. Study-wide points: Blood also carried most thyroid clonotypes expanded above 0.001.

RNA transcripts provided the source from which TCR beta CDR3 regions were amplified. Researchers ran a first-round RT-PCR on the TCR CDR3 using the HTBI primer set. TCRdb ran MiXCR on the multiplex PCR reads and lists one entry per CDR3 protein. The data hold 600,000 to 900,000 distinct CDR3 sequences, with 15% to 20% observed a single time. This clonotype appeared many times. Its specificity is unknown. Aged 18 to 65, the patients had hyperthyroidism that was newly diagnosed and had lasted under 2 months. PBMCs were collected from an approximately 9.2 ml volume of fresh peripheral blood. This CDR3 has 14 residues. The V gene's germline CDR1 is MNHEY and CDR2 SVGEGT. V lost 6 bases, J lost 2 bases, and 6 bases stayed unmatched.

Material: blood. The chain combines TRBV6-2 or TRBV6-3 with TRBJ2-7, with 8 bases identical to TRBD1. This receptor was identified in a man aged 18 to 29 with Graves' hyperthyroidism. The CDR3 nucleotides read TGTGCCAGCAGCCTGACAGGGGCGGCCTACGAGCAGTACTTC. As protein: CASSLTGAAYEQYF.